The 17 T cell receptor beta chains reported below all come from one sample, sequenced in a study of shared clonotypes between healthy human individuals. Method: immunoSEQ multiplex PCR; TCRdb's copy keeps in-frame clones and lacks some. The sample records some 2,500,000 clones, 92% being singletons. Sequencing used naive CD4+ T cells from PBMCs. Stated subset: CD45RA+ positively selected. All receptors come from a young man in good health. Some clones in this sample may be carry-over from other donors' samples.

The chain combines TRBV27 with TRBJ2-5; TRBD1 or TRBD2 may be the D gene (5 bases each). This CDR3 is built from 12 residues. The V and J ends lost 11 bases and 7 bases respectively, with 17 bases between them. CDR1 is MNHEY, CDR2 SMNVEV, per germline (reference sequence). The CDR3 reads CAREGAAGTQYF. The CDR3 DNA follows: TGTGCCCGTGAAGGGGCCGCGGGGACCCAGTACTTC.

In this sample, this clone turned up once. The V and J genes are TRBV6-5 and TRBJ2-5; D gene uncertain. The V and J ends lost 0 bases and 5 bases respectively, with 16 bases between them. The CDR3 has 16 amino acids. From germline, CDR1 is MNHEY and CDR2 SVGAGI. The CDR3 nucleotides are TGTGCCAGCAGTTACTCTGGCCGATTCCCCGAGGAGACCCAGTACTTC. Its protein is CASSYSGRFPEETQYF.

V gene TRBV7-9 combines with J gene TRBJ2-1; 15 bases are a match to TRBD2. The CDR3 spans 16 residues. The V segment lost 6 bases and the J segment 7 bases; nucleotides outside the gene matches: 7. Germline CDR1 reads SEHNR; CDR2 reads FQNEAQ (reference sequence). CDR3 protein: CASRPGLAGGRNEQFF. The CDR3 DNA reads TGTGCCAGCAGGCCCGGACTAGCGGGAGGGCGTAATGAGCAGTTCTTC.

The CDR3 DNA follows: TGTGCCAGCAGCTTTAGCGGGAGGAGCTCCTACAATGAGCAGTTCTTC. Translation: CASSFSGRSSYNEQFF. This rearrangement joins TRBV7-9 to TRBJ2-1; 10 nucleotides align to TRBD2. Germline CDR1 is SEHNR and CDR2 is FQNEAQ (reference sequence). V was pared by 3 bases and J by 0 bases, with 2 bases of the junction left unmatched. The CDR3 length is 16 residues.

The gene calls are TRBV18 and TRBJ2-6; D is undetermined. From germline, CDR1 is KGHSH and CDR2 LQKENI. Trimming removed 4 bases from V and 1 base from J, with 5 bases in between. The CDR3 consists of 14 residues. CDR3 sequence reads: CASSLASGANVLTF. The CDR3 DNA reads as TGTGCCAGCTCACTGGCTTCTGGGGCCAACGTCCTGACTTTC.

The rearrangement links TRBV7-2 to TRBJ2-7; TRBD2 agrees at 9 bases. Germline trimming cut 1 base from V and 3 bases from J; bases unmatched to any gene: 4. There are 15 residues in the CDR3. Per germline, CDR1 SGHTA and CDR2 FQGNSA. The DNA of the CDR3 is TGTGCCAGCAGCTTAGGGACTAGCGTTGGCTACGAGCAGTACTTC. Protein product: CASSLGTSVGYEQYF.

The rearrangement joins TRBV5-1 to TRBJ2-3; D is possibly TRBD1 (7 bases). CDR1 SGHRS and CDR2 YFSETQ come from the germline V gene. With 5 bases removed from V and 5 bases from J, the gap between germline ends came to 18 bases. This CDR3 has 15 residues. The chain's CDR3 is CASRTGTAGRDTQYF. In DNA form, the CDR3 reads TGCGCCAGCAGGACTGGGACAGCCGGGAGAGATACGCAGTATTTT. The entire variable domain, with the rest obtained from reference TRBV5-1 and TRBJ2-3, is as follows: KAGVTQTPRYLIKTRGQQVTLSCSPISGHRSVSWYQQTPGQGLQFLFEYFSETQRNKGNFPGRFSGRQFSNSRSEMNVSTLELGDSALYLCASRTGTAGRDTQYFGPGTRLTVL.

This clone was seen a single time. V is TRBV1 and J is TRBJ1-1. TRBV1 is shown as a pseudogene. The CDR3 covers 15 residues. CDR3 sequence: CTSSQDRYKNTEAFF. The DNA for the CDR3 is TGCACCAGCAGCCAAGATCGGTACAAAAACACTGAAGCTTTCTTT.

This chain connects TRBV1 to TRBJ2-5; the listed D gene, TRBD2, was not tested against the DNA. TRBV1 is a listed pseudogene. The CDR3 has 19 residues. The chain's CDR3 is CTSSQGDGTEREGGETQYF. The DNA for the CDR3 is TGCACCAGCAGCCAAGGTGACGGGACGGAGCGGGAGGGTGGAGAGACCCAGTACTTC.

The gene calls are TRBV19 and TRBJ2-3, with 12 bases fitting TRBD2. Germline CDR1 reads LNHDA; CDR2 reads SQIVND (reference sequence). This CDR3 is built from 17 residues. Trimming at V came to 1 base and at J to 2 bases, leaving 4 bases not matched to a gene. The DNA of the CDR3 is TGTGCCAGTAGTATAGTGACTAGCGGGAGTAACACAGATACGCAGTATTTT. Translating it yields CASSIVTSGSNTDTQYF.

Comment on this clone: Additional DNA sequences in this sample encode the identical CDR3. The chain employs TRBV5-1 and TRBJ2-7; D is ambiguous. Trimming left V 0 bases short and J 6 bases short, with 7 bases between. Germline V gives CDR1 SGHRS, CDR2 YFSETQ. The length of the CDR3 is 12 residues. The CDR3 loop reads CASSLETGEQYF. In DNA, the CDR3 is TGCGCCAGCAGCTTGGAGACCGGCGAGCAGTACTTC.

V gene TRBV15 combines with J gene TRBJ2-7; tentatively, D is TRBD1 or TRBD2 (5 bases each). Trimming removed 5 bases at V and 3 bases at J, with 11 bases between. The CDR3 has 13 residues. Germline CDR1 and CDR2: LNHNV and YYDKDF (reference sequence). The DNA of the CDR3 is TGTGCCACCAGCGAGGGACCGAACTACGAGCAGTACTTC. Translated: CATSEGPNYEQYF.

The rearrangement joins TRBV6-1 to TRBJ1-5; 12 nucleotides line up with TRBD1. The CDR3 runs 17 residues. The V segment lost 4 bases and the J segment 0 bases; nucleotides outside the gene matches: 4. Germline lookup yields CDR1 MNHNS and CDR2 SASEGT. The CDR3, as DNA: TGTGCCAGCAGTGGACCGGGACAGGGGGCTAGCAATCAGCCCCAGCATTTT. Its translation is CASSGPGQGASNQPQHF.

This chain uses TRBV19 with TRBJ1-2; no reliable D call. Trimming took off 4 bases at V and 0 bases at J, with 12 bases between the two ends. Germline CDR1 is LNHDA and CDR2 is SQIVND (reference sequence). The CDR3 has 15 residues. DNA for the CDR3: TGTGCCAGTAGTAAGGGCCGGACTTCTAACTATGGCTACACCTTC. This translates into CASSKGRTSNYGYTF.

This chain connects TRBV10-3 to TRBJ1-2; tentatively, D is TRBD1 (6 bases). V was pared by 0 bases and J by 1 base, with 12 bases between. CDR3 size: 16 residues. Germline lookup yields CDR1 ENHRY and CDR2 SYGVKD. DNA of the CDR3: TGTGCCATCAGTGAGTCGTCAGGGGACAATAACTATGGCTACACCTTC. Translating it yields CAISESSGDNNYGYTF.

This chain joins TRBV11-3 and TRBJ2-1, with 8 bases identical to TRBD1. The CDR3 totals 16 residues. The germline CDR1 and CDR2 sequences are SGHNT and YENEEA. The V segment lost 1 base and the J segment 6 bases; nucleotides outside the gene matches: 8. The CDR3 bases are TGTGCCAGCAGCTTAGGTCGGACAGGGTCCCTCAATGAGCAGTTCTTC. It codes for CASSLGRTGSLNEQFF.

The chain joins TRBV19 to TRBJ2-5; perhaps D is TRBD1 or TRBD2 (5 bases each). Germline V gives CDR1 LNHDA, CDR2 SQIVND (reference sequence). The V and J ends lost 11 bases and 1 base respectively, with 32 bases between them. The CDR3 runs 19 residues. The CDR3 nucleotides read TGTGCCGGAAATAAGCCCCGGGACCCACCAACCCCCGCCCAAGAGACCCAGTACTTC. Its protein product is CAGNKPRDPPTPAQETQYF.